The present T cell receptor (beta chain) was sequenced within a study of T cell responses to AZD1222 COVID-19 vaccine. CDR3 length: 14 residues. V shed 4 bases and J shed 2 bases, with 14 bases lying between them. Germline CDR1 and CDR2: GTSNPN and SVGIG (reference sequence). Sequencing used immunoSEQ multiplex PCR; TCRdb keeps in-frame clones, though not all of them. The repertoire consists of more than 150,000 clones, with about nine tenths occurring once and the leading ten covering 5% to 7.5%. The chain joins TRBV30 to TRBJ1-2; no clear D gene. The material was peripheral blood, obtained on day 0 of AZD1222 vaccination. The TCR was taken from an adult in good health. For the CDR3, the DNA is TGTGCCTGGATAGCTAACGACGGAAACTATGGCTACACCTTC. Its protein product is CAWIANDGNYGYTF.